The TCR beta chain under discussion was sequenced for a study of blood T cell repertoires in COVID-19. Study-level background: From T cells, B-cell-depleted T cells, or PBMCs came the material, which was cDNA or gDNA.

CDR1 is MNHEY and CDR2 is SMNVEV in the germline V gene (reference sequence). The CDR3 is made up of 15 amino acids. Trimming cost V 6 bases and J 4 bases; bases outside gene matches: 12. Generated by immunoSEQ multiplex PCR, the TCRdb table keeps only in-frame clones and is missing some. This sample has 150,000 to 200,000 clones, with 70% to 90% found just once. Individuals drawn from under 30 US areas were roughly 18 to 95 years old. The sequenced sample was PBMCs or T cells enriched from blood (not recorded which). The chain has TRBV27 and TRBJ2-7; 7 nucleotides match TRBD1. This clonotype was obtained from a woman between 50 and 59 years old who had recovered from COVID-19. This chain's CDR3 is CASRLTGYKGYEQYF. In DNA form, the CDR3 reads TGTGCCAGCAGATTGACAGGGTATAAGGGTTACGAGCAGTACTTC.